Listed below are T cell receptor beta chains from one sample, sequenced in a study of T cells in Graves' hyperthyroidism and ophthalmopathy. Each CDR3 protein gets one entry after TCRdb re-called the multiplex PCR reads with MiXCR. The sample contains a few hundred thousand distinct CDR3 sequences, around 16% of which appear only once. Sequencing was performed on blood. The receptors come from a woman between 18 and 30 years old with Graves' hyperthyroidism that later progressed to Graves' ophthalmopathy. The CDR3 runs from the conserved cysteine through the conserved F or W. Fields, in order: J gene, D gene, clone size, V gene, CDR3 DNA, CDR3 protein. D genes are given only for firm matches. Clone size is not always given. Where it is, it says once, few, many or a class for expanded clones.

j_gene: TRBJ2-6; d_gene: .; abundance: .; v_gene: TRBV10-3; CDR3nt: TGTGCCATCAGTGCAGGGTCGAGTGGGGCCAACGTCCTGACTTTC; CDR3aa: CAISAGSSGANVLTF
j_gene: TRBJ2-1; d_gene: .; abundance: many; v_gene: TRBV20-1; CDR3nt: TGCAGTGCGACGCGGACGGGGGACTACAATGAGCAGTTCTTC; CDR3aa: CSATRTGDYNEQFF
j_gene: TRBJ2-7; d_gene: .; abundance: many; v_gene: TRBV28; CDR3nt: TGTGCCAGCAGTCGGGCTAGCGTCTCCTACGAGCAGTACTTC; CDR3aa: CASSRASVSYEQYF
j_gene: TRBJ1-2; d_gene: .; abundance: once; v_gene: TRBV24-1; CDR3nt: TGTGCCACCAATAAATGGGGCAGGCTTCCGACGAACTATGGCTACACCTTC; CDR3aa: CATNKWGRLPTNYGYTF
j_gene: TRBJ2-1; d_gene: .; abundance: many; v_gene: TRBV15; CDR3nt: TGTGCCACCAGCGAGGCGCGGGGTACCCACAATGAGCAGTTCTTC; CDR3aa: CATSEARGTHNEQFF
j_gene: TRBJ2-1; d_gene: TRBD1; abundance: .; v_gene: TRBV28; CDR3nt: TGTGCCAGCAGTTTAGACAGGGAAGCATCCTACGAGCAGTTCTTC; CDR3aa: CASSLDREASYEQFF
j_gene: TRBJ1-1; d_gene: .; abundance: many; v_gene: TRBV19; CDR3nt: TGTGCCAGTAGTATTACGGATTCGGCTGAAGCTTTCTTT; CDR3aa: CASSITDSAEAFF
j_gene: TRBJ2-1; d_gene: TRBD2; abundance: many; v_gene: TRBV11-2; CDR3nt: TGTGCCAGCAGCTTAGCTCCTAGCGGGAGGGACAATGAGCAGTTCTTC; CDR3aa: CASSLAPSGRDNEQFF
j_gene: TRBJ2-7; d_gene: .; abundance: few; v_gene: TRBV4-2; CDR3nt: TGTGCCAGCAGCCAAGACACCGGGGGCTCCTACGAGCAGTACTTC; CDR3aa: CASSQDTGGSYEQYF
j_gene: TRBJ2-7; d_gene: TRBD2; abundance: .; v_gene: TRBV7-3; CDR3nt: TGTGCCAGCAGCTTTCATAGCGGGCCCTACGAGCAGTACTTC; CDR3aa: CASSFHSGPYEQYF
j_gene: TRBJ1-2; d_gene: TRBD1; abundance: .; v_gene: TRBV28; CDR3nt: TGTGCCAGCAGCCCCCAACCGACAGGGGGAATCTATGGCTACACCTTC; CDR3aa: CASSPQPTGGIYGYTF
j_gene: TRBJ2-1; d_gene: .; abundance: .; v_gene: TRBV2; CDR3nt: TGTGCCAGCATCCCGGAGGCCGCCTACAATGAGCAGTTCTTC; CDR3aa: CASIPEAAYNEQFF
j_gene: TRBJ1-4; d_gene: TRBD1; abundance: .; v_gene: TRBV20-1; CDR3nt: TGCAGTGCCATGACAGGGAGAAAACTGTTTTTT; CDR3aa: CSAMTGRKLFF
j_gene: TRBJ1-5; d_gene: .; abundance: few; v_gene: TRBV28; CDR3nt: TGTGCCAGCAGTTTAAGGGCAGGGCTGAGCAATCAGCCCCAGCATTTT; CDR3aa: CASSLRAGLSNQPQHF
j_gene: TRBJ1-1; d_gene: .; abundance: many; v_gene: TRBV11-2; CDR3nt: TGTGCCAGCAGCCCTACAGTTAAGAACACTGAAGCTTTCTTT; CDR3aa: CASSPTVKNTEAFF
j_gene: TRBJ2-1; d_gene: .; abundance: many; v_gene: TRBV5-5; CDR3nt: TGTGCCAGCAGCTTGCCAATGACCCCTACTTCTCGCAATGAGCAGTTCTTC; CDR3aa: CASSLPMTPTSRNEQFF
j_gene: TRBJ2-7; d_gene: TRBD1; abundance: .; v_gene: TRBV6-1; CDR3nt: TGTGCCAGCAGTGAGGACAGGGCAGTAGGGGAGCAGTACTTC; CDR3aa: CASSEDRAVGEQYF
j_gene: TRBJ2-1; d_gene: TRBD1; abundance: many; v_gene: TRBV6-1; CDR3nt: TGTGCCAGCAGTCAAGGGACAGGGACTTACAATGAGCAGTTCTTC; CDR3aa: CASSQGTGTYNEQFF
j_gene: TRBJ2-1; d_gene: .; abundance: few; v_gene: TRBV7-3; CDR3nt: TGTGCCAGCAGCTTAACGGTGGCTCCTGCGAATGAGCAGTTCTTC; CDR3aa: CASSLTVAPANEQFF
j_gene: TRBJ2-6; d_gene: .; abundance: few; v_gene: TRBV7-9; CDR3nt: TGTGCCAGCAGCTTACCGGGACATAACTCTGGGGCCAACGTCCTGACTTTC; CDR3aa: CASSLPGHNSGANVLTF
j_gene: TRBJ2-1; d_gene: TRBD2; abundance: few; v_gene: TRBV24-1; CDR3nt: TGTGCCACCAGTGATCGCAGGGGGCCGGGACTAGCGGGATACAATGAGCAGTTCTTC; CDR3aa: CATSDRRGPGLAGYNEQFF
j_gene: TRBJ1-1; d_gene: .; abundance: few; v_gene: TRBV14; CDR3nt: TGTGCCAGCAGCCAAGTAATAAACACTGAAGCTTTCTTT; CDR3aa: CASSQVINTEAFF
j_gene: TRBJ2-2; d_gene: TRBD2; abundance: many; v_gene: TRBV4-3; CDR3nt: TGCGCCAGCAGCCAAGATATCCTAGCGGGAGCCGGGGAGCTGTTTTTT; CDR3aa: CASSQDILAGAGELFF
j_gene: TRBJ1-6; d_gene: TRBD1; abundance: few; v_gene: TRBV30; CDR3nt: TGTGCCTGGAGTGCAGGGGGAAGGAATTCACCCCTCCACTTT; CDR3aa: CAWSAGGRNSPLHF
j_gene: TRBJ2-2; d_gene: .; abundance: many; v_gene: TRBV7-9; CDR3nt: TGTGCCAGCAGCCTTCGGAGGTCCACCGGGGAGCTGTTTTTT; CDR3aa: CASSLRRSTGELFF
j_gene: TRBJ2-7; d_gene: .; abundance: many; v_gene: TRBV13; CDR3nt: TGTGCCAGCAGCAGTGGGCGGGGGCGAGGCGTAGAGCAGTACTTC; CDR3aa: CASSSGRGRGVEQYF
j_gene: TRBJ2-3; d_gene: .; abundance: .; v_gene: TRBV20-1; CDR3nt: TGCAGTGCTAGACCTGCCGGGACCCCCATAAAGTATTTT; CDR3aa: CSARPAGTPIKYF
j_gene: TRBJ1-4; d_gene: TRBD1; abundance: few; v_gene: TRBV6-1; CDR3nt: TGTGCCAGCAGCCAGGACAGGGGGAGTGAAAAACTGTTTTTT; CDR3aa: CASSQDRGSEKLFF
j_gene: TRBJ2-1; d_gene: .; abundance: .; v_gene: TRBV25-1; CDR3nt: TGTGCCAGCAGTGAATCGGTGGGATGGGGTGAGCAGTTCTTC; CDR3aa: CASSESVGWGEQFF
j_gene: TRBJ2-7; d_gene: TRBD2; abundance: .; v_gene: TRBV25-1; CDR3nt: TGTGCCAGCGGGGTAAGCGGGAGTCGAGGCTACGAGCAGTACTTC; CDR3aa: CASGVSGSRGYEQYF
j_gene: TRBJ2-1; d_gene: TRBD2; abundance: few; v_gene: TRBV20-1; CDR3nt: TGCAGTGCTAGAGATCCGACTAGCAGCTCCTACAATGAGCAGTTCTTC; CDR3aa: CSARDPTSSSYNEQFF
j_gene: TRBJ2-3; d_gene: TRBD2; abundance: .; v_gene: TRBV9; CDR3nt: TGTGCCAGCAGCGTTAGCGGGAGGGACACAGATACGCAGTATTTT; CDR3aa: CASSVSGRDTDTQYF
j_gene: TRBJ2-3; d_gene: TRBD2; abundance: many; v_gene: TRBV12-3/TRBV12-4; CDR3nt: TGTGCCAGCAGTTTAGGGGGACTAGCTACAGATACGCAGTATTTT; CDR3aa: CASSLGGLATDTQYF
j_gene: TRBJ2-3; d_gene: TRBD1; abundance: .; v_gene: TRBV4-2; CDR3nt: TGTGCCAGCAGCCAACGACAGGGAGATGCGCAGTATTTT; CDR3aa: CASSQRQGDAQYF
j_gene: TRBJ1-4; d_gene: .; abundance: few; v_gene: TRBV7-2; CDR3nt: TGTGCCAGCAGCTCGTTGATAGGGACTAATGAAAAACTGTTTTTT; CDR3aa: CASSSLIGTNEKLFF
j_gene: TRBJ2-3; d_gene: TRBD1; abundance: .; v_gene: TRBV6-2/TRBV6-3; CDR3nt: TGTGCCAGCAGCTTCGGGACAGGGGGCACAGATGCGCAGTATTTT; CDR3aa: CASSFGTGGTDAQYF
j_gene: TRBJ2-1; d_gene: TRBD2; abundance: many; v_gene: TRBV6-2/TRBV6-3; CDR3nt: TGTGCCAGCAGCCTTAGCGGGAGCGCCTACAATGAGCAGTTCTTC; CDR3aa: CASSLSGSAYNEQFF
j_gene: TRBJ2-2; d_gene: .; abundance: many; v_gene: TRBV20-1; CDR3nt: TGCAGTGCTAGGGACAGCTGGGGGACCGGGGAGCTGTTTTTT; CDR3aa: CSARDSWGTGELFF
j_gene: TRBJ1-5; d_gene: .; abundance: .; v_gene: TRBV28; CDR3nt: TGTGCCAGCACCAAAGTATTAGCGAATCAGCCCCAGCATTTT; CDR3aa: CASTKVLANQPQHF
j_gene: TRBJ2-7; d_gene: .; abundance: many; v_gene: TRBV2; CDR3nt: TGTGCCAGCAGGGAGGGGTGGGCCTACGAGCAGTACTTC; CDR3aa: CASREGWAYEQYF
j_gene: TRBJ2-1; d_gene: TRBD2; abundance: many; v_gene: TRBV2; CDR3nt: TGTGCCAGCAGTGAGGGTAACGGCGGGGGGCACAATGAGCAGTTCTTC; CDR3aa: CASSEGNGGGHNEQFF
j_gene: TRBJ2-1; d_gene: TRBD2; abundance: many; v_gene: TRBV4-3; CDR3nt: TGCGCCAGCAGCCAAGGACTAGCGGGAGGCTACAATGAGCAGTTCTTC; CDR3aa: CASSQGLAGGYNEQFF
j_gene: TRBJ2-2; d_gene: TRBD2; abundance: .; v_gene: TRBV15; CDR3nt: TGTGCCACCAGCAGAGATGGAGGACTAGCGGGAGGGAAAAACGGGGAGCTGTTTTTT; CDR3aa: CATSRDGGLAGGKNGELFF
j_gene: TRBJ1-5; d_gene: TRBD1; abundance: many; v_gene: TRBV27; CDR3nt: TGTGCCAGCAGGCCACAGGGGGCTGGAGACAATCAGCCCCAGCATTTT; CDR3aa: CASRPQGAGDNQPQHF
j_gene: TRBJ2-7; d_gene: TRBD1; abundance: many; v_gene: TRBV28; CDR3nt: TGTGCCAGCAGTCTCACCGGGACAGGGGGAAACTACGAGCAGTACTTC; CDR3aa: CASSLTGTGGNYEQYF
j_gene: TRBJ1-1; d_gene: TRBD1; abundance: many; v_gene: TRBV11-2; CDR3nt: TGTGCCAGCAGCCACCAACAATCGCAGGGGGCGGGTAGCACTGAAGCTTTCTTT; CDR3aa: CASSHQQSQGAGSTEAFF
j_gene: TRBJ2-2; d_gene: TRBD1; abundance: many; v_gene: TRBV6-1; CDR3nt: TGTGCCAGCAAGGGGGCGGCGAACACCGGGGAGCTGTTTTTT; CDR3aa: CASKGAANTGELFF
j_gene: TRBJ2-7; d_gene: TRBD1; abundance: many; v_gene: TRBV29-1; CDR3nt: TGCAGCGTTGAAGCTCGGACAGGGGGGACCTACGAGCAGTACTTC; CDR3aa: CSVEARTGGTYEQYF
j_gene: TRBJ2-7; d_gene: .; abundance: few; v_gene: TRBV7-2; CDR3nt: TGTGCCAGCAGCTTAGTCCCGGGGCAGTACTTC; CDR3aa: CASSLVPGQYF
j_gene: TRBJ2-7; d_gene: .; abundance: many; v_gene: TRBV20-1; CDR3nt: TGCAGTGCTAGAGATCCTGTGGGGGCTACAGAGGCCTACGAGCAGTACTTC; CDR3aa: CSARDPVGATEAYEQYF
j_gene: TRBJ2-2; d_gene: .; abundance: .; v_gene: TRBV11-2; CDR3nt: TGTGCCAGCAGCTTAGGCCAGCTAAACACCGGGGAGCTGTTTTTT; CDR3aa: CASSLGQLNTGELFF
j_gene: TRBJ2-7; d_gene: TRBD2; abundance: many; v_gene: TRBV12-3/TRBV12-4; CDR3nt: TGTGCCAGCAGGGCTAGCGGGAGGGCCAACGAGCAGTACTTC; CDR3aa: CASRASGRANEQYF
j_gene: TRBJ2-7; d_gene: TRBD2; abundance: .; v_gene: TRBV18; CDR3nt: TGTGCCAGCTCACCACAGCGGGAGAGTTACGAGCAGTACTTC; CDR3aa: CASSPQRESYEQYF
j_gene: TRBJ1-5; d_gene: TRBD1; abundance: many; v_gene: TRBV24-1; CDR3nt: TGTGCCACCAGTGATTCCGGGACAGGGGGCAATCAGCCCCAGCATTTT; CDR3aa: CATSDSGTGGNQPQHF
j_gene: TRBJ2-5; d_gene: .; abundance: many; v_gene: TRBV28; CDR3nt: TGTGCCAGCAGTTCTCCAGATGGCATACAAGAGACCCAGTACTTC; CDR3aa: CASSSPDGIQETQYF
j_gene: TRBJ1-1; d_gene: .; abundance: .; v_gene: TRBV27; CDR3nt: TGTGCCAGCAGTTTCGGAGGCCGGGCTTTCTTT; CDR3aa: CASSFGGRAFF
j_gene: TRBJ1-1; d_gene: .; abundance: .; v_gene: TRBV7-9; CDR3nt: TGTGCCAGCAGCTTAGTCTCAGGGGACACTGAAGCTTTCTTT; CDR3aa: CASSLVSGDTEAFF
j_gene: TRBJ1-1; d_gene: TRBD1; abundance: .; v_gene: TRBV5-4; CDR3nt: TGTGCCAGCAGCTTTCATCCTCTGACAGGGGAAGACACTGAAGCTTTCTTT; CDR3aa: CASSFHPLTGEDTEAFF
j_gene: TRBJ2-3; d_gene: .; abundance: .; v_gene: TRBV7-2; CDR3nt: TGTGCCAGCAGCCGATCCGTATCAGAGACGCAGTATTTT; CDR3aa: CASSRSVSETQYF
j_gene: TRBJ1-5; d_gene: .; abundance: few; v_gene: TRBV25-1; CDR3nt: TGTGCCAGCAGTGAAACGGGACGGCAGCCCCAGCATTTT; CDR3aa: CASSETGRQPQHF